Here is one T cell receptor (beta chain) with its context. Its antigen is unidentified. Libraries were prepared by immunoSEQ multiplex PCR; TCRdb keeps only in-frame clonotypes and omits some of them. Here the sample spans about 50,000 clones, 80% to 90% being singletons. No patient had autoimmune disease or received systemic immunosuppression. The V end was cut by 0 bases, the J end by 3 bases, with 7 bases between. The CDR3 extends over 14 amino acids. CDR1 is MGHRA, CDR2 YSYEKL, per germline. The sample originates from a study of OX40 agonist ivuxolimab in advanced cancers. Study-level information: Of the participants, under 50% had some prior anti-PD-1, anti-PD-L1 or anti-CTLA-4 therapy, which was allowed. Whole-study findings and limits: The average count of expanded clones was higher among CD8+ T cells than among CD4+. At doses 0.1 to 3.0 mg/kg, CD4+ and CD8+ clones expanded.

This TCR was recovered from an adult with an advanced solid tumor such as melanoma, head and neck, liver or kidney cancer. Source: CD4+ or CD8+ T cells sorted from blood, taken in a trial of the OX40 agonist ivuxolimab. This chain uses TRBV4-1 with TRBJ2-3, with no clear D. CDR3 loop: CASSQDTGTDTQYF. CDR3 in DNA: TGCGCCAGCAGCCAAGATACCGGGACAGATACGCAGTATTTT.